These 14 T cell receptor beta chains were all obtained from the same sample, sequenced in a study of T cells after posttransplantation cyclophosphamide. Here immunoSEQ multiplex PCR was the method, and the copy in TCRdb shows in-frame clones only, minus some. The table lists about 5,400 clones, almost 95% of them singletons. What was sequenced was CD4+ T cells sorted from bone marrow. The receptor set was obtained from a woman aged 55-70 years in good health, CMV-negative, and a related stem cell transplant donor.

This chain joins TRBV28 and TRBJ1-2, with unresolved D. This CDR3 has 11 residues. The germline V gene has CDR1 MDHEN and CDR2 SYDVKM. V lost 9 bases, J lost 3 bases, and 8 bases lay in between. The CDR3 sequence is CASLRDYGYTF. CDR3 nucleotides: TGTGCCAGTCTCCGGGACTATGGCTACACCTTC.

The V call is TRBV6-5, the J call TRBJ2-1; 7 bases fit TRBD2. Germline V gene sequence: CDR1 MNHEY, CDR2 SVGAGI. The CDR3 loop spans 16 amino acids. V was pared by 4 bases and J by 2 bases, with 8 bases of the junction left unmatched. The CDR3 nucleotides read TGTGCCAGCAGTTCGGGGAGGGGAGGCCCCTACAATGAGCAGTTCTTC. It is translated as CASSSGRGGPYNEQFF.

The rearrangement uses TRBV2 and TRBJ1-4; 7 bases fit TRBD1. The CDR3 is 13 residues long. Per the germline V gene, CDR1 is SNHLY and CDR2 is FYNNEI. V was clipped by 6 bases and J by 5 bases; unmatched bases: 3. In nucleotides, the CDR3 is TGTGCCAGCAGAACGGACAGGAATGAAAAACTGTTTTTT. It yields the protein CASRTDRNEKLFF.

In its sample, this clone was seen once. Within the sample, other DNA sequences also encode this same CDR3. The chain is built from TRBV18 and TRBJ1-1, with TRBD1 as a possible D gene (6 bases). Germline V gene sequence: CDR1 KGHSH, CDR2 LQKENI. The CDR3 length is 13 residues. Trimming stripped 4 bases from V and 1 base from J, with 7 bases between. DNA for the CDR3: TGTGCCAGCTCACGGACAGAGAACACTGAAGCTTTCTTT. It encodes CASSRTENTEAFF.

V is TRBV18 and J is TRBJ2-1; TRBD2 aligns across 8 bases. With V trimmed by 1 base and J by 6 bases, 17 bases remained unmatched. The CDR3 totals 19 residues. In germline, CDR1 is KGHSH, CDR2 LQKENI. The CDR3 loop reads CASSPLGARSVAGGNEQFF. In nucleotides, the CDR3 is TGTGCCAGCTCACCACTCGGAGCAAGGTCCGTGGCGGGAGGCAATGAGCAGTTCTTC.

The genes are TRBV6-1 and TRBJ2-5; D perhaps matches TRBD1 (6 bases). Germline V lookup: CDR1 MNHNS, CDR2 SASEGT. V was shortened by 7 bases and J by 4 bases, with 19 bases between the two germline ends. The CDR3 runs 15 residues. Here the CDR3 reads CASTFTPRGPETQYF. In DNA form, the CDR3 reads TGTGCCAGCACGTTCACCCCCAGGGGCCCAGAGACCCAGTACTTC.

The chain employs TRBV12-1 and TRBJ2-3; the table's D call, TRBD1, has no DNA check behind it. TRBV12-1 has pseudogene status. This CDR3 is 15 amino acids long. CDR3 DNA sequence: TGTGCCAGCAGCCCCCGGGACAACAGCACAGATACGCAGTATTTT. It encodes CASSPRDNSTDTQYF.

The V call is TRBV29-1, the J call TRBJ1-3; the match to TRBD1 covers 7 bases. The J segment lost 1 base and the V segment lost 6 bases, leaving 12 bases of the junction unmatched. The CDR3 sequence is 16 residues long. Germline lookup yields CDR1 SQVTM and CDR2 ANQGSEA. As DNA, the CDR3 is TGCAGCGTCTCCCAGGGGGTGGGACAGTCTGGAAACACCATATATTTT. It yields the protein CSVSQGVGQSGNTIYF.

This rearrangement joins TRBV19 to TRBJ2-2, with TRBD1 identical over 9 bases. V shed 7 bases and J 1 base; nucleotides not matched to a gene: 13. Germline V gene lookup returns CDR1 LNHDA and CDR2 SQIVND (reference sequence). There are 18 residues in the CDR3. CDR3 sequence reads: CASTKDRGHYLNTGELFF. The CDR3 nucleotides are TGTGCCAGTACCAAGGACAGGGGCCACTATTTGAACACCGGGGAGCTGTTTTTT.

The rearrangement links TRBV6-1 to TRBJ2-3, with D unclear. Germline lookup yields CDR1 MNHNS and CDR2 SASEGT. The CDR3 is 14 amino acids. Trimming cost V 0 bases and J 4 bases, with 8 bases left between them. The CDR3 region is CASSEALSADTQYF. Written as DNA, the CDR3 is TGTGCCAGCAGTGAAGCGCTGAGCGCAGATACGCAGTATTTT.

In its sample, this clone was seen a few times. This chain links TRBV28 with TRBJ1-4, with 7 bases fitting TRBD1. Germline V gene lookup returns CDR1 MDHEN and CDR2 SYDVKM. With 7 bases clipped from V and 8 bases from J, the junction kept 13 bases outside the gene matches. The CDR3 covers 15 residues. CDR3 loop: CASNAPRGRYEKLFF. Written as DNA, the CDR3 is TGTGCCAGCAACGCACCCAGGGGGAGATACGAAAAACTGTTTTTT.

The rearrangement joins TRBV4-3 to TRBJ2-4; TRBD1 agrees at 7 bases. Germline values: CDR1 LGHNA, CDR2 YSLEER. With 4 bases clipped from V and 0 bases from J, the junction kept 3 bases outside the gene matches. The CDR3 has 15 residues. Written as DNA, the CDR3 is TGCGCCAGCAGCCCCCGGACAGGAGCCAAAAACATTCAGTACTTC. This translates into CASSPRTGAKNIQYF.

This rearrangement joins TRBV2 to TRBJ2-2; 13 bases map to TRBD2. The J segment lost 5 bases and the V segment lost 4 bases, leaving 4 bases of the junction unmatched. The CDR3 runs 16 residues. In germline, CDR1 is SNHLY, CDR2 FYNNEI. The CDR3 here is CASSGLAGGLTGELFF. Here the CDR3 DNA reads TGTGCCAGCAGTGGACTAGCGGGGGGTCTTACCGGGGAGCTGTTTTTT. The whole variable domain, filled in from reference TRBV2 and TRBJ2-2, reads EPEVTQTPSHQVTQMGQEVILRCVPISNHLYFYWYRQILGQKVEFLVSFYNNEISEKSEIFDDQFSVERPDGSNFTLKIRSTKLEDSAMYFCASSGLAGGLTGELFFGEGSRLTVL.

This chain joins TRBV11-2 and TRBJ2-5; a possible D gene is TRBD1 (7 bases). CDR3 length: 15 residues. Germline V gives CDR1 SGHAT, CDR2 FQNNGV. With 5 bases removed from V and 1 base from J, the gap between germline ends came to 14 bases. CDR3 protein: CASSPSGGPQETQYF. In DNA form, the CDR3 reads TGTGCCAGCAGCCCTTCAGGGGGGCCCCAAGAGACCCAGTACTTC. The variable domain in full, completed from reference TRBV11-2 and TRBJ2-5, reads EAGVAQSPRYKIIEKRQSVAFWCNPISGHATLYWYQQILGQGPKLLIQFQNNGVVDDSQLPKDRFSAERLKGVDSTLKIQPAKLEDSAVYLCASSPSGGPQETQYFGPGTRLLVL.